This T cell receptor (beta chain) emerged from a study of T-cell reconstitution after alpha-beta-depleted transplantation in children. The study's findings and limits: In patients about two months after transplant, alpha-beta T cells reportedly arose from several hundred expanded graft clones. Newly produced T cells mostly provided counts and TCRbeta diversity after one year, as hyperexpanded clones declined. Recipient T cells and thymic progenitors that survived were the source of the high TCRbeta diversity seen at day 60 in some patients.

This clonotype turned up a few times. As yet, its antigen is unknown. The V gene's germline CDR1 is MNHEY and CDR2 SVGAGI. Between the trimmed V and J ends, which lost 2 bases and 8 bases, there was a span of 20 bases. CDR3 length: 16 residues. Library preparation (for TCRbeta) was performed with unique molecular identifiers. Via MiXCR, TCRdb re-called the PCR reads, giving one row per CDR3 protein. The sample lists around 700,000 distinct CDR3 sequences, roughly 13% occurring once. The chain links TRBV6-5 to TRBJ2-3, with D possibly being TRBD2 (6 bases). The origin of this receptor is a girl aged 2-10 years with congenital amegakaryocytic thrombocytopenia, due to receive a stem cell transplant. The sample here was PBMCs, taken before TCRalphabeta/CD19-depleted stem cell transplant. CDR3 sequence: CASSYDGGTQVVTQYF. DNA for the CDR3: TGTGCCAGCAGTTACGATGGCGGGACTCAGGTGGTTACGCAGTATTTT.